These 27 T cell receptor beta chains share one sample of origin, sequenced in a study of regulatory T cells in long-lasting Graves disease. The time point was: newly diagnosed GD, antithyroid drugs for less than 3 months. The TCR library was made from RNA that had been extracted from PBMCs in TRIzol. Investigators prepared the TCR beta libraries by applying iRepertoire HTBI primers and Arm-PCR of CDR3 regions. TCRdb itself ran the multiplex PCR reads through MiXCR, one entry per CDR3 protein. Here the sample spans about 400,000 distinct CDR3 sequences, about a sixth being singletons. These data were also reused for a study on T cells in Graves' hyperthyroidism and ophthalmopathy.

Source: peripheral blood mononuclear cells (PBMCs), taken at new diagnosis, from a patient treated with antithyroid drugs. These receptors all come from a woman aged 18-35 years with Graves disease.

This clonotype was seen only once. The gene calls are TRBV12-3 or TRBV12-4 and TRBJ2-2; TRBD1 agrees at 7 bases. V shed 6 bases, J shed 6 bases, and the junction held 13 bases outside the gene matches. This CDR3 comprises 16 residues. The CDR3 loop is CASSRVGQETSGELFF. For the CDR3, the DNA is TGTGCCAGCAGCCGGGTCGGACAGGAAACTTCCGGGGAGCTGTTTTTT.

This chain links TRBV5-1 with TRBJ1-3; no clear D. The CDR3 has 15 amino acids. The V gene's germline CDR1 is SGHRS and CDR2 YFSETQ. V was trimmed by 4 bases and J by 0 bases, leaving 11 bases between them. Here the CDR3 reads CASSPESHSGNTIYF. CDR3 sequence (DNA): TGCGCCAGCAGCCCGGAGTCTCACTCTGGAAACACCATATATTTT. Based on the CDR3 plus reference TRBV5-1 and TRBJ1-3, the full variable domain is KAGVTQTPRYLIKTRGQQVTLSCSPISGHRSVSWYQQTPGQGLQFLFEYFSETQRNKGNFPGRFSGRQFSNSRSEMNVSTLELGDSALYLCASSPESHSGNTIYFGEGSWLTVV.

This clonotype has at least ten counts. This chain links TRBV20-1 with TRBJ1-5; 7 bases fit TRBD1. Germline V gives CDR1 DFQATT, CDR2 SNEGSKA (reference sequence). Trimming took 5 bases from V and 0 from J; bases not matched to a gene: 10. The CDR3 has 16 amino acids. CDR3 in amino acids: CSALFDRAYSNQPQHF. The DNA for the CDR3 is TGCAGTGCTTTATTCGACAGGGCCTATAGCAATCAGCCCCAGCATTTT.

Ten or more counts support this clonotype. The rearrangement links TRBV10-3 to TRBJ1-1, with TRBD1 as a possible D gene (6 bases). CDR1 is ENHRY and CDR2 is SYGVKD in the germline V gene. The CDR3 covers 14 residues. V was clipped by 4 bases and J by 2 bases, with 11 bases between them. CDR3 in amino acids: CAISVSGGNTEAFF. As DNA, the CDR3 is TGTGCCATCAGTGTGTCCGGGGGCAACACTGAAGCTTTCTTT.

The chain combines TRBV7-3 with TRBJ2-7; 10 bases align to TRBD1. Looked up from germline, CDR1 is SGHTA and CDR2 is FQGTGA. The CDR3 extends over 14 amino acids. Trimming cost V 5 bases and J 3 bases; bases outside gene matches: 4. The CDR3 here is CASSQGDRGYEQYF. DNA of the CDR3: TGTGCCAGCAGCCAGGGGGACAGGGGCTACGAGCAGTACTTC.

This clonotype was seen ten or more times. The genes are TRBV18 and TRBJ2-1, with 7 bases that match TRBD1. V was clipped by 3 bases and J by 1 base; unmatched bases: 3. Germline assignment: CDR1 KGHSH and CDR2 LQKENI. The CDR3 extends over 15 amino acids. CDR3 loop: CASSPTGESYNEQFF. CDR3 sequence (DNA): TGTGCCAGCTCACCTACAGGGGAATCCTACAATGAGCAGTTCTTC.

The sample holds a few counts of this clonotype. The V and J genes are TRBV9 and TRBJ2-3; D might be TRBD1 (7 bases). The CDR3 has 16 amino acids. The V gene's germline CDR1 is SGDLS and CDR2 YYNGEE. The germline V and J ends were trimmed by 3 bases and 5 bases, with 19 bases remaining between them. CDR3: CASSAGGGPGGDTQYF. CDR3 nucleotide sequence: TGTGCCAGCAGCGCCGGAGGGGGCCCAGGCGGAGATACGCAGTATTTT.

This clonotype was recorded at least ten times. The rearrangement uses TRBV20-1 and TRBJ1-4; tentative D call: TRBD1 (6 bases). Germline V gene sequence: CDR1 DFQATT, CDR2 SNEGSKA (reference sequence). The CDR3 is 14 residues long. V lost 6 bases, J lost 2 bases, and 13 bases lay in between. In DNA form, the CDR3 reads TGCAGTGCAGAGGGGGGGACTACTAATGAAAAACTGTTTTTT. Its protein is CSAEGGTTNEKLFF.

In its sample, this clonotype was seen many times. V usage is TRBV11-2 and J usage is TRBJ2-3; D possibly corresponds to TRBD1 (6 bases). CDR1 and CDR2 (germline): SGHAT, FQNNGV. Trimming left V 5 bases short and J 6 bases short, with 12 bases between. CDR3 length: 13 amino acids. The CDR3 nucleotides read TGTGCCAGCAGCCCGGACAGCTGGGATACGCAGTATTTT. It yields the protein CASSPDSWDTQYF. Full variable domain (remainder filled in from reference TRBV11-2 and TRBJ2-3): EAGVAQSPRYKIIEKRQSVAFWCNPISGHATLYWYQQILGQGPKLLIQFQNNGVVDDSQLPKDRFSAERLKGVDSTLKIQPAKLEDSAVYLCASSPDSWDTQYFGPGTRLTVL.

This clonotype has a count of ten or more. J is TRBJ2-1 and V is TRBV3-1, with TRBD2 matching over 11 bases. This CDR3 is built from 17 residues. Per germline, CDR1 LGHDT and CDR2 YNNKEL (reference sequence). Trimming took 0 bases from V and 7 from J; bases not matched to a gene: 8. The CDR3 here is CASSQELLAGGGNEQFF. The DNA for the CDR3 is TGTGCCAGCAGCCAAGAGCTTCTAGCGGGGGGTGGTAATGAGCAGTTCTTC.

This clonotype was detected ten times or more. V and J are TRBV11-2 and TRBJ2-2; D is possibly TRBD2 (5 bases). Germline V gene sequence: CDR1 SGHAT, CDR2 FQNNGV. V lost 6 bases and J lost 6, with 11 bases in between. CDR3 length equals 13 residues. CDR3 sequence (DNA): TGTGCCAGCAGTCCTCAGCGGTCCGGGGAGCTGTTTTTT. This sequence encodes CASSPQRSGELFF. The complete variable domain, with remaining parts taken from reference TRBV11-2 and TRBJ2-2, reads EAGVAQSPRYKIIEKRQSVAFWCNPISGHATLYWYQQILGQGPKLLIQFQNNGVVDDSQLPKDRFSAERLKGVDSTLKIQPAKLEDSAVYLCASSPQRSGELFFGEGSRLTVL.

As to this clonotype: This may come from a read error, since a much larger clone is one base off. V gene TRBV5-1 combines with J gene TRBJ2-1, with 8 bases identical to TRBD2. Germline values: CDR1 SGHRS, CDR2 YFSETQ. The CDR3 is 15 amino acids. The DNA for the CDR3 is TGCGCCAGCACGTTCAGCGGGAGTTCCTACAATGAGCAGCTCTTC. Its protein is CASTFSGSSYNEQLF.

The V gene is TRBV14, the J gene TRBJ2-7, with a weak D call TRBD2 (5 bases). Trimming cost V 6 bases and J 5 bases, with 11 bases left between them. The V gene's germline CDR1 is SGHDN and CDR2 FVKESK. The CDR3 covers 12 residues. The CDR3 here is CASSREGHEQYF. The DNA for the CDR3 is TGTGCCAGCAGTAGAGAGGGCCACGAGCAGTACTTC.

This clonotype was detected many times. The J gene is TRBJ2-5, the V gene TRBV7-3, with D uncertain. Between the trimmed V and J ends, which lost 0 bases and 5 bases, there was a span of 13 bases. Germline values: CDR1 SGHTA, CDR2 FQGTGA. CDR3 size: 15 residues. The CDR3 is CASSLTKGLGETQYF. In nucleotides, the CDR3 is TGTGCCAGCAGCTTAACGAAAGGCCTAGGGGAGACCCAGTACTTC.

This clonotype was seen a handful of times. The germline gene is not matched at one end of the junction; a read error may be the cause. The V gene is TRBV14, the J gene TRBJ1-5; D uncertain. Germline CDR1 and CDR2: SGHDN and FVKESK. This CDR3 has 13 amino acids. The CDR3 sequence is CASSQNVNQPRHF. The CDR3 DNA reads TGTGCCAGCAGCCAAAACGTCAATCAGCCCCGGCATTTT.

At least ten counts were recorded for this clonotype. V usage is TRBV11-2 and J usage is TRBJ2-1, with a possible D match to TRBD2 (6 bases). V shed 5 bases and J shed 5 bases, with 13 bases lying between them. Germline CDR1 reads SGHAT; CDR2 reads FQNNGV. This CDR3 has 14 residues. The CDR3 DNA reads TGTGCCAGCAGCCCTAGCGCCAGAAACAATGAGCAGTTCTTC. Translated: CASSPSARNNEQFF. The full variable domain, in which reference TRBV11-2 and TRBJ2-1 provide the parts outside the CDR3, is EAGVAQSPRYKIIEKRQSVAFWCNPISGHATLYWYQQILGQGPKLLIQFQNNGVVDDSQLPKDRFSAERLKGVDSTLKIQPAKLEDSAVYLCASSPSARNNEQFFGPGTRLTVL.

The chain couples TRBV6-1 to TRBJ1-3; D unresolved. Looked up from germline, CDR1 is MNHNS and CDR2 is SASEGT. V was pared by 8 bases and J by 1 base, with 3 bases between. This CDR3 is 11 amino acids long. DNA of the CDR3: TGTGCCAGCTTTTCTGGAAACACCATATATTTT. It yields the protein CASFSGNTIYF.

This clonotype has a count of ten or more. The chain employs TRBV6-1 and TRBJ2-1; the D gene is possibly TRBD2 (6 bases). Germline CDR1 is MNHNS and CDR2 is SASEGT. Deletions cut 3 bases from V and 8 bases from J, with 14 bases between. The length of the CDR3 is 14 residues. The CDR3 DNA sequence: TGTGCCAGCAGTGACAGCGGGTTTATCGATGAGCAGTTCTTC. Translated: CASSDSGFIDEQFF.

This chain links TRBV10-3 with TRBJ2-6; 7 bases fit TRBD1. In germline, CDR1 is ENHRY, CDR2 SYGVKD. V shed 11 bases, J shed 0 bases, and the junction held 10 bases outside the gene matches. This CDR3 has 16 amino acids. CDR3 nucleotide sequence: TGTGCCTTAGGGGACAGACTATCCTCTGGGGCCAACGTCCTGACTTTC. Protein: CALGDRLSSGANVLTF.

This clonotype has just a few counts. The J gene is TRBJ2-2, the V gene TRBV29-1; D gene ambiguous. V lost 0 bases and J 6 bases, leaving 11 bases between the germline ends. Germline lookup yields CDR1 SQVTM and CDR2 ANQGSEA. This CDR3 has 14 residues. The CDR3 nucleotides read TGCAGCGTTGAAGACCAGGAATCGGCCGGGGAGCTGTTTTTT. Translated: CSVEDQESAGELFF.

This clonotype was detected ten times or more. The chain combines TRBV2 with TRBJ2-4; 7 bases line up with TRBD2. Germline loops: CDR1 SNHLY, CDR2 FYNNEI. This CDR3 region has 14 residues. After removal of 11 bases from V and 7 bases from J, the junction contained 14 bases not matched to a gene. Here the CDR3 DNA reads TGTGCCTGCCGCTACCGACTAGCAGCGAACATTCAGTACTTC. It codes for CACRYRLAANIQYF.

In its sample, this clonotype was seen many times. Written as DNA, the CDR3 is TGTGCCAGCAGTTTAGAGCCGGGGTCCGGCTCACCCCTCCACTTT. Translation gives CASSLEPGSGSPLHF. The chain carries TRBV12-3 or TRBV12-4 and TRBJ1-6; D uncertain. V was pared by 1 base and J by 10 bases, with 14 bases between. The CDR3 is made up of 15 amino acids.

This clonotype appeared many times. The chain has TRBV2 and TRBJ2-3, with D uncertain. The V gene lost 3 bases and the J gene lost 4 bases, with 5 bases spanning the gap. This CDR3 has 12 amino acids. CDR1 SNHLY and CDR2 FYNNEI come from the germline V gene. The CDR3 bases are TGTGCCAGCAGTGATAATGCAGATACGCAGTATTTT. This translates into CASSDNADTQYF.

Here the CDR3 reads CASSAGGQPQHF. Written as DNA, the CDR3 is TGTGCCAGCAGTGCGGGGGGTCAGCCCCAGCATTTT. This sequence joins TRBV27 and TRBJ1-5, with TRBD1 as a possible D gene (5 bases). V lost 5 bases and J lost 6, with 8 bases in between. CDR1 is MNHEY, CDR2 SMNVEV, per germline (reference sequence). This CDR3 is 12 amino acids long.

This clonotype was recorded at least ten times. The gene calls are TRBV6-1 and TRBJ2-2; 9 bases fit TRBD1. V shed 6 bases and J 1 base; nucleotides not matched to a gene: 3. This CDR3 is 15 amino acids long. CDR1 MNHNS and CDR2 SASEGT come from the germline V gene. The DNA for the CDR3 is TGTGCCAGCAGAACGGGACAGGGGAACACCGGGGAGCTGTTTTTT. Protein product: CASRTGQGNTGELFF.

This clonotype has a count of ten or more. The chain employs TRBV6-1 and TRBJ1-5; D is undetermined. V was pared by 0 bases and J by 3 bases, with 9 bases between. Germline assignment: CDR1 MNHNS and CDR2 SASEGT. This CDR3 spans 15 amino acids. Here the CDR3 reads CASSEAGNPNQPQHF. The CDR3 DNA sequence: TGTGCCAGCAGTGAAGCGGGGAACCCCAATCAGCCCCAGCATTTT.

This clonotype has just one count. A much larger clone differs by one base, so this may be a read error. CDR3 DNA: TGTGCCAGCAGCCCTCTAGCACCCGGGACAGAAGAGACCCGGTACTTC. Residues: CASSPLAPGTEETRYF. The chain combines TRBV5-4 with TRBJ2-5; 7 bases fit TRBD1. The CDR3 is made up of 16 amino acids. Looked up from germline, CDR1 is SGHNT and CDR2 is YYREEE (reference sequence). The full variable domain, with the rest looked up from reference TRBV5-4 and TRBJ2-5, is ETGVTQSPTHLIKTRGQQVTLRCSSQSGHNTVSWYQQALGQGPQFIFQYYREEENGRGNFPPRFSGLQFPNYSSELNVNALELDDSALYLCASSPLAPGTEETRYFGPGTRLLVL.